This T cell receptor (beta chain) was recorded in a study of shared clonotypes between healthy human individuals. Overall study findings and caveats: Sampling was confined to blood; repertoires within tissues likely differ. Naive CD4 clonotypes overlapped across several donors at approximately 5.3%.

The CDR3 covers 16 residues. From germline, CDR1 is SGHVS and CDR2 FQNEAQ. Trimming took off 7 bases at V and 2 bases at J, with 20 bases between the two ends. Clones were sequenced by immunoSEQ multiplex PCR, and TCRdb holds only the in-frame ones, with some missing. The data show around 1.1 million clones, about 80% seen once. Every one of the donors was a Caucasian adult that lived in Nashville, Tennessee. Regarding this clone: Its antigen remains unidentified.

This chain joins TRBV7-8 and TRBJ2-5; D gene ambiguous. The source material was memory CD4+ T cells from PBMCs. Subset specified: CD45RA-negative fraction. The clonotype was recovered from a man younger than 35 in good health. Some clones in this sample may be carry-over from other donors' samples. The CDR3: CASNPHRIVLQETQYF. The DNA of the CDR3 is TGTGCCAGCAACCCTCATCGGATCGTGTTACAAGAGACCCAGTACTTC.